A single sample gave rise to the 17 T cell receptor beta chains below, sequenced in a study of cytomegalovirus exposure and HLA in healthy donors. PCR primers comprised 60 Vbeta and 13 Jbeta primers. Profiled with immunoSEQ multiplex PCR; TCRdb holds only in-frame clones, not every one. The table includes hundreds of thousands of clones, more than 55% detected once. Material: PBMCs. Receptor source: a female donor in good health and CMV-seronegative.

This sequence joins TRBV29-1 and TRBJ1-5; 7 nucleotides agree with TRBD1. The CDR3 extends over 13 amino acids. CDR1 is SQVTM, CDR2 ANQGSEA, per germline. Germline trimming cut 4 bases from V and 7 bases from J; bases unmatched to any gene: 7. The CDR3, as DNA: TGCAGCGTTGCAGACAGGGTAGACCAGCCCCAGCATTTT. Amino acid sequence: CSVADRVDQPQHF.

The V and J genes are TRBV19 and TRBJ1-5; 7 bases are a match to TRBD1. This CDR3 is 14 amino acids long. The germline V gene encodes CDR1 LNHDA and CDR2 SQIVND (reference sequence). Trimming cost V 4 bases and J 2 bases; bases outside gene matches: 2. CDR3 bases: TGTGCCAGTAGTAACAGGGGTGGCAATCAGCCCCAGCATTTT. It encodes CASSNRGGNQPQHF.

The chain carries TRBV28 and TRBJ2-7; TRBD1 matches 7 bases. In germline, CDR1 is MDHEN, CDR2 SYDVKM. V was pared by 3 bases and J by 1 base, with 3 bases of the junction left unmatched. The CDR3 is 14 amino acids. For the CDR3, the DNA is TGTGCCAGCAGTTTTGCGGACAGGTCCTACGAGCAGTACTTC. It translates to CASSFADRSYEQYF.

The chain carries TRBV4-1 and TRBJ2-7; TRBD1 matches at 9 bases. Germline V lookup: CDR1 MGHRA, CDR2 YSYEKL. The CDR3 sequence is 14 residues long. The V gene end was trimmed by 3 bases and the J gene end by 4 bases; junction bases not matched to a gene: 4. CDR3 sequence reads: CASSQRQGVYEQYF. CDR3 nucleotide sequence: TGCGCCAGCAGCCAGAGACAGGGGGTATACGAGCAGTACTTC.

V is TRBV15 and J is TRBJ2-1, with TRBD2 matching over 7 bases. Germline V gene data show CDR1 as LNHNV and CDR2 as YYDKDF (reference sequence). The V gene end was trimmed by 0 bases and the J gene end by 9 bases; junction bases not matched to a gene: 11. This CDR3 spans 16 amino acids. CDR3 bases: TGTGCCACCAGCAGAGATAGGGGACTCTCGGGGGGTGAGCAGTTCTTC. Residues: CATSRDRGLSGGEQFF.

The chain couples TRBV5-1 to TRBJ1-3, with D perhaps matching TRBD1 (6 bases). Germline V gives CDR1 SGHRS, CDR2 YFSETQ. The CDR3 is made up of 15 amino acids. V was trimmed by 4 bases and J by 2 bases, leaving 13 bases between them. In DNA form, the CDR3 reads TGCGCCAGCAGCCTATCAACAGGGCCTGGAAACACCATATATTTT. Amino acids: CASSLSTGPGNTIYF.

The rearrangement uses TRBV28 and TRBJ1-1, with 8 bases lining up with TRBD1. J was trimmed by 4 bases and V by 6 bases; bases with no gene match: 10. The CDR3 is made up of 15 amino acids. Germline CDR1 reads MDHEN; CDR2 reads SYDVKM. The CDR3 sequence is CASSSPGGDRTEAFF. The CDR3 region has the DNA TGTGCCAGCAGCTCCCCAGGGGGCGATCGCACTGAAGCTTTCTTT.

This chain links TRBV6-5 with TRBJ2-5, with TRBD2 matching over 10 bases. CDR3 size: 14 residues. J was trimmed by 3 bases and V by 9 bases; bases with no gene match: 7. Germline V CDR1 and CDR2: MNHEY, SVGAGI. This CDR3 is CASMALAGEETQYF. The CDR3 nucleotides are TGTGCCAGTATGGCCCTAGCGGGGGAAGAGACCCAGTACTTC.

This clone was seen only once. The rearrangement uses TRBV18 and TRBJ1-1; 7 positions agree with TRBD1. The CDR3 is 14 residues long. After removal of 2 bases from V and 3 bases from J, the junction contained 3 bases not matched to a gene. CDR1 and CDR2 from the germline V gene are KGHSH and LQKENI. CDR3 residues: CASSPTGVDTEAFF. Written as DNA, the CDR3 is TGTGCCAGCTCACCAACAGGGGTGGACACTGAAGCTTTCTTT.

The chain is built from TRBV19 and TRBJ2-2; D is ambiguous. The CDR3 covers 14 residues. The germline CDR1 and CDR2 sequences are LNHDA and SQIVND (reference sequence). With 3 bases removed from V and 3 bases from J, the gap between germline ends came to 8 bases. CDR3 sequence (DNA): TGTGCCAGTAGTATCACCCGGGACACCGGGGAGCTGTTTTTT. It codes for CASSITRDTGELFF.

CDR3 amino acids: CASSANRVAYEQYF. The CDR3 nucleotides are TGTGCCAGCAGCGCGAACAGGGTTGCGTACGAGCAGTACTTC. This rearrangement joins TRBV7-2 to TRBJ2-7, with D possibly matching TRBD1 (6 bases). Deletions cut 5 bases from V and 4 bases from J, with 15 bases between. Germline V gene lookup returns CDR1 SGHTA and CDR2 FQGNSA. The CDR3 loop spans 14 amino acids. The complete variable domain, with remaining parts taken from reference TRBV7-2 and TRBJ2-7, reads GAGVSQSPSNKVTEKGKDVELRCDPISGHTALYWYRQSLGQGLEFLIYFQGNSAPDKSGLPSDRFSAERTGGSVSTLTIQRTQQEDSAVYLCASSANRVAYEQYFGPGTRLTVT.

This clone was recorded once. This chain joins TRBV6-6 and TRBJ2-3; 9 bases align to TRBD2. The J segment lost 2 bases and the V segment lost 8 bases, leaving 5 bases of the junction unmatched. From germline, CDR1 is MNHNY and CDR2 SVGAGI (reference sequence). CDR3 length: 14 residues. This CDR3 is CASRAGGFTDTQYF. The CDR3 DNA reads as TGTGCCAGCCGTGCGGGAGGGTTCACAGATACGCAGTATTTT.

The chain links TRBV6-6 to TRBJ2-7; possibly TRBD2 for D (7 bases). This CDR3 contains 16 residues. The germline CDR1 and CDR2 sequences are MNHNY and SVGAGI (reference sequence). The V gene lost 2 bases and the J gene lost 3 bases, with 17 bases spanning the gap. This CDR3 is CASSYEGGGGDYEQYF. The CDR3 nucleotides are TGTGCCAGCAGTTACGAGGGCGGAGGGGGGGACTACGAGCAGTACTTC.

The J gene is TRBJ2-3, the V gene TRBV28; TRBD2 might be the D (6 bases). Trimming removed 7 bases from V and 2 bases from J, with 16 bases in between. Germline loops: CDR1 MDHEN, CDR2 SYDVKM. The CDR3 extends over 15 amino acids. As DNA, the CDR3 is TGTGCCAGCACAATACCGGGACTCACCACAGATACGCAGTATTTT. It is translated as CASTIPGLTTDTQYF.

The chain employs TRBV6-1 and TRBJ1-1; perhaps TRBD1 as D (5 bases). Germline-derived CDR1 and CDR2 are MNHNS and SASEGT. This CDR3 region has 14 residues. Deletions cut 4 bases from V and 1 base from J, with 10 bases between. This CDR3 is CASSGDRGNTEAFF. The CDR3 nucleotides read TGTGCCAGCAGTGGAGACAGAGGGAACACTGAAGCTTTCTTT.

This clone was seen a few times. Written as DNA, the CDR3 is TGCGCCAGCAGAGACAGGGGGACCCACGAGCAGTACTTC. This sequence encodes CASRDRGTHEQYF. The chain links TRBV5-1 to TRBJ2-7; TRBD1 agrees at 9 bases. V lost 5 bases, J lost 5 bases, and 5 bases stayed unmatched. Germline CDR1 reads SGHRS; CDR2 reads YFSETQ. CDR3 size: 13 residues.

V and J are TRBV9 and TRBJ2-7; 9 bases agree with TRBD2. The CDR3 sequence is 16 residues long. With 4 bases clipped from V and 2 bases from J, the junction kept 10 bases outside the gene matches. Germline V gives CDR1 SGDLS, CDR2 YYNGEE. The DNA of the CDR3 is TGTGCCAGCAGCTCTAGCGTACTAGCGGGCGCCTACGAGCAGTACTTC. Protein product: CASSSSVLAGAYEQYF. The entire variable domain, with the rest obtained from reference TRBV9 and TRBJ2-7, is as follows: DSGVTQTPKHLITATGQRVTLRCSPRSGDLSVYWYQQSLDQGLQFLIQYYNGEERAKGNILERFSAQQFPDLHSELNLSSLELGDSALYFCASSSSVLAGAYEQYFGPGTRLTVT.